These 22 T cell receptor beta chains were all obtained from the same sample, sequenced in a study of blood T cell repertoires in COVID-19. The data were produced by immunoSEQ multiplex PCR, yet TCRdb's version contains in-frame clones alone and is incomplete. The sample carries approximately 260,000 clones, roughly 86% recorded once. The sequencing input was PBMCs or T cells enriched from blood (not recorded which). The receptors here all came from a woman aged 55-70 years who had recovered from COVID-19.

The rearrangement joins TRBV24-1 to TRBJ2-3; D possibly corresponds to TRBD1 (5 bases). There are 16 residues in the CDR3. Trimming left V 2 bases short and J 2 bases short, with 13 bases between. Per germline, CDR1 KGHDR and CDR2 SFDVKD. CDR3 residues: CATSDSQGLVTDTQYF. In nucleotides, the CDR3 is TGTGCCACCAGTGATTCCCAGGGTCTCGTCACAGATACGCAGTATTTT.

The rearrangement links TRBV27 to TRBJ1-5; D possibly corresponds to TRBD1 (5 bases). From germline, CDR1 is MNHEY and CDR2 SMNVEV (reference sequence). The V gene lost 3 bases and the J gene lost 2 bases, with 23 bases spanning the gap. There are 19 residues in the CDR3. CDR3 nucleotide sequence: TGTGCCAGCAGTTTGGGGCTCCCCGGGGGACTAGGGGGCAATCAGCCCCAGCATTTT. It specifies CASSLGLPGGLGGNQPQHF.

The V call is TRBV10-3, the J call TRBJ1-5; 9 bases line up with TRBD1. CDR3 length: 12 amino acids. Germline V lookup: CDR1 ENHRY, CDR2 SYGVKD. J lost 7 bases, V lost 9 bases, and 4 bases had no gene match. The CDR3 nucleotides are TGTGCCATGGGACAGGGAATCCAGCCCCAGCATTTT. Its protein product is CAMGQGIQPQHF.

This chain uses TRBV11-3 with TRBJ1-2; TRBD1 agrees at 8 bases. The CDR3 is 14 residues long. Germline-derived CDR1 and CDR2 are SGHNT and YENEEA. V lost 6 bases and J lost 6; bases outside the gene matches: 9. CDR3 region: CASSSTGESHGYTF. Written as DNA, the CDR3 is TGTGCCAGCAGTTCGACAGGGGAATCGCATGGCTACACCTTC. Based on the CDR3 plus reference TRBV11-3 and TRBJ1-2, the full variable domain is EAGVVQSPRYKIIEKKQPVAFWCNPISGHNTLYWYLQNLGQGPELLIRYENEEAVDDSQLPKDRFSAERLKGVDSTLKIQPAELGDSAVYLCASSSTGESHGYTFGSGTRLTVV.

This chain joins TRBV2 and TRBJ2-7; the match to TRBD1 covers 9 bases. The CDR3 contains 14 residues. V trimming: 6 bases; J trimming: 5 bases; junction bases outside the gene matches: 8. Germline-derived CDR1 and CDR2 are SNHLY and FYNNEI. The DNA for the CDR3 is TGTGCCAGCAGGGACTTCACAGGGGGCAACGAGCAGTACTTC. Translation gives CASRDFTGGNEQYF.

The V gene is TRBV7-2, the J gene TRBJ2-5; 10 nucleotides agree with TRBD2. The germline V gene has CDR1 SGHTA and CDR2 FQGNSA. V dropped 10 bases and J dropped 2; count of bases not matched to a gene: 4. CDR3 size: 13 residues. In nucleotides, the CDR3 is TGTGCCACAGGACTAGCGGTACAAGAGACCCAGTACTTC. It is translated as CATGLAVQETQYF.

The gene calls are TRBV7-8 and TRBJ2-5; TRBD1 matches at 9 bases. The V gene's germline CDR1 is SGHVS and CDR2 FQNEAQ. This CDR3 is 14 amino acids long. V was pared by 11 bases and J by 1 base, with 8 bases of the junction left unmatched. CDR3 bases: TGTGCCGGGGGGACAGGGTCAGGCCAAGAGACCCAGTACTTC. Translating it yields CAGGTGSGQETQYF.

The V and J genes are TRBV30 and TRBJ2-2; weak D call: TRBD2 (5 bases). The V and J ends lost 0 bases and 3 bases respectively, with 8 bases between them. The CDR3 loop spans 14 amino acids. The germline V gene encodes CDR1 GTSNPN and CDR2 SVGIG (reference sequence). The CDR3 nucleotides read TGTGCCTGGAGTGTACCGGGGTACACCGGGGAGCTGTTTTTT. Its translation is CAWSVPGYTGELFF.

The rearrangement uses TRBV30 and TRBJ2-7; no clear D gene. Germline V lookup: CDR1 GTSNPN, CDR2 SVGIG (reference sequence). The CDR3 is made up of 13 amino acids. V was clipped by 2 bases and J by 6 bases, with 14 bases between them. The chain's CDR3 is CAWSRDLTVEQYF. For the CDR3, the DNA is TGTGCCTGGAGTCGCGATCTCACGGTCGAGCAGTACTTC.

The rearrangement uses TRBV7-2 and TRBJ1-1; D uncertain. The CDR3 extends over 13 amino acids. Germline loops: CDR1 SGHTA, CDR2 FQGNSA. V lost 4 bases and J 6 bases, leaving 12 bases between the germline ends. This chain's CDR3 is CASSSLRSPEAFF. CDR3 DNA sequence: TGTGCCAGCAGCTCCCTACGGAGCCCTGAAGCTTTCTTT.

CDR3 sequence (DNA): TGCAGCGTGCACCCCCTCGGAGAAGAGGGTTTTAAAGGCTACACCTTC. Translation gives CSVHPLGEEGFKGYTF. This sequence joins TRBV29-1 and TRBJ1-2; D call uncertain. The germline V gene has CDR1 SQVTM and CDR2 ANQGSEA. The V and J ends lost 6 bases and 8 bases respectively, with 28 bases between them. The CDR3 has 16 residues.

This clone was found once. The CDR3 DNA reads TGTGCCAGCAGTCCAGTCCAGGCACCCTACGAGCAGTACTTC. Protein product: CASSPVQAPYEQYF. The chain recombines TRBV27 with TRBJ2-7; no clear D. The length of the CDR3 is 14 residues. The germline V gene encodes CDR1 MNHEY and CDR2 SMNVEV (reference sequence). Between the trimmed V and J ends, which lost 5 bases and 2 bases, there was a span of 13 bases.

The CDR3 spells CAISEQGSYTF. The CDR3 nucleotides are TGTGCCATCAGTGAGCAGGGAAGCTACACCTTC. The chain carries TRBV10-3 and TRBJ1-2; possibly TRBD1 for D (5 bases). With 2 bases removed from V and 9 bases from J, the gap between germline ends came to 7 bases. Germline-derived CDR1 and CDR2 are ENHRY and SYGVKD. The CDR3 loop spans 11 amino acids.

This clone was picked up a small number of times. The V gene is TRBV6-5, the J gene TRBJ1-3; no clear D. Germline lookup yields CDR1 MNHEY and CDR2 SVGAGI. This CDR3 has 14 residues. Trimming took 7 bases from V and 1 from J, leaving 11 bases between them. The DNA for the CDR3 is TGTGCCAGCACCCCCGGCGGATCTGGAAACACCATATATTTT. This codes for CASTPGGSGNTIYF.

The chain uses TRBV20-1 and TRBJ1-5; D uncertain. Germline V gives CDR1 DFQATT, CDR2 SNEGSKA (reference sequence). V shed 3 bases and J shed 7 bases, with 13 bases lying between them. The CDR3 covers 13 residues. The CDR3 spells CSASVADRQPQHF. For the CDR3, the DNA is TGCAGTGCTAGTGTGGCGGATCGACAGCCCCAGCATTTT.

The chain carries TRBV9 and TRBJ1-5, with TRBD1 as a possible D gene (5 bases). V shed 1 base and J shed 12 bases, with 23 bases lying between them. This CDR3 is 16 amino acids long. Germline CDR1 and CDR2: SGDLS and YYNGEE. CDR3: CASSVSAGSDSGLQHF. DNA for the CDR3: TGTGCCAGCAGCGTATCGGCAGGCTCAGACTCAGGGCTCCAGCATTTT. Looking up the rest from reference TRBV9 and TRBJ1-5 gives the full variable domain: DSGVTQTPKHLITATGQRVTLRCSPRSGDLSVYWYQQSLDQGLQFLIQYYNGEERAKGNILERFSAQQFPDLHSELNLSSLELGDSALYFCASSVSAGSDSGLQHFGDGTRLSIL.

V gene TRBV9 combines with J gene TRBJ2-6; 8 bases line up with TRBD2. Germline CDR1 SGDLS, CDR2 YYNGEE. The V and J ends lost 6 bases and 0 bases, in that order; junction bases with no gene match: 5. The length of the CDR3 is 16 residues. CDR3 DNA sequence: TGTGCCAGCACACCGGGACTAGTCTCTGGGGCCAACGTCCTGACTTTC. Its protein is CASTPGLVSGANVLTF.

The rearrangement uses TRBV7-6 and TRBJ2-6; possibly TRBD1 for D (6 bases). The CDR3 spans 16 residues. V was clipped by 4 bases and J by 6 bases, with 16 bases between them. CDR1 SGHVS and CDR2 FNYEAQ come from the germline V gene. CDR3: CASSWQESGEANVLTF. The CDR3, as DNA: TGTGCCAGCAGCTGGCAGGAGTCAGGGGAGGCCAACGTCCTGACTTTC.

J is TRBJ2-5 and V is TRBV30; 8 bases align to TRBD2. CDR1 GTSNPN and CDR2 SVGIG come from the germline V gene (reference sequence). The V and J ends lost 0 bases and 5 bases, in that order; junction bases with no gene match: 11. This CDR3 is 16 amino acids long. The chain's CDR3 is CAWSVRGSGSRETQYF. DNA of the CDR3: TGTGCCTGGAGTGTACGGGGCAGCGGGAGTAGGGAGACCCAGTACTTC.

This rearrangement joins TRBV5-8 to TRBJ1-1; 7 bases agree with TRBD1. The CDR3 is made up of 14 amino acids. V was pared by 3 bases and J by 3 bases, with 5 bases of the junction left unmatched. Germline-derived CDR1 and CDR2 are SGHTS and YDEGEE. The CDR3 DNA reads TGTGCCAGCAGCTCTCTACAGGGGCACACTGAAGCTTTCTTT. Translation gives CASSSLQGHTEAFF.

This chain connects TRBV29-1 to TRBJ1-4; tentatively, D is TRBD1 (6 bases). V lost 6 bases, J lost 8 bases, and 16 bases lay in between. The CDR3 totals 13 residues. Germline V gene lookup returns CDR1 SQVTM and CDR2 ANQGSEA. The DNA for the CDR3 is TGCAGCGTAGGACAGCTAGTGGGGGAAAAACTGTTTTTT. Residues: CSVGQLVGEKLFF.

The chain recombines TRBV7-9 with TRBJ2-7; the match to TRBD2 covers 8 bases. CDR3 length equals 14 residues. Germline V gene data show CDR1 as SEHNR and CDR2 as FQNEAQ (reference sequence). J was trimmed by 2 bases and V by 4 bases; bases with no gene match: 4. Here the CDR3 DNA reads TGTGCCAGCAGCTCGGGGACTAGACCCTACGAGCAGTACTTC. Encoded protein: CASSSGTRPYEQYF.